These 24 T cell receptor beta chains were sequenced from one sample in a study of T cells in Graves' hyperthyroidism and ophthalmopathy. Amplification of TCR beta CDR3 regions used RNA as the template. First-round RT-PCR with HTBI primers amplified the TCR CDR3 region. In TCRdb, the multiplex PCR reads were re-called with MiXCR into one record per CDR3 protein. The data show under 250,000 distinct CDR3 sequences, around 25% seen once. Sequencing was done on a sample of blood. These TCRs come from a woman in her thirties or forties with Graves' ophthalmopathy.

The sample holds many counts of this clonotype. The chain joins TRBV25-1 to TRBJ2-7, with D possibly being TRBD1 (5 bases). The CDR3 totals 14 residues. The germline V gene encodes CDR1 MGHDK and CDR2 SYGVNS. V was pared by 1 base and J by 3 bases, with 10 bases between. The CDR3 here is CASSELGRDYEQYF. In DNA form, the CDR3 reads TGTGCCAGCAGTGAATTGGGCAGGGACTACGAGCAGTACTTC.

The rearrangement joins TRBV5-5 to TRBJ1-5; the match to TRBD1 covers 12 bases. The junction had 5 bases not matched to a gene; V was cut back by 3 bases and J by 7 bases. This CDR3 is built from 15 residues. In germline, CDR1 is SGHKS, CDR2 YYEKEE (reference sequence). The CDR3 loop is CASSSGTGGTQPQHF. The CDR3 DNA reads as TGTGCCAGCAGCTCCGGGACAGGGGGCACCCAGCCCCAGCATTTT.

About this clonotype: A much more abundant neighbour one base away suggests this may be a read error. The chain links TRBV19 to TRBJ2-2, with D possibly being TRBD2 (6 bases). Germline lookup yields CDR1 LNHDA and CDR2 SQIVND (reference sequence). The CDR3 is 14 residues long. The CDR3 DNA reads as TGTGCCAGTAGTATTAACGGGAACCCCGGGGGGCTGTTTTTT. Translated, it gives CASSINGNPGGLFF.

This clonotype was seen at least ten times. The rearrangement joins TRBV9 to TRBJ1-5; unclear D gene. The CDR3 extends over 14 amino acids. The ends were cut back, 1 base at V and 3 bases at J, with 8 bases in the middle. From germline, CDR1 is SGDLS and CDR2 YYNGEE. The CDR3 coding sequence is TGTGCCAGCAGCGTACTGGCAGACAATCAGCCCCAGCATTTT. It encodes CASSVLADNQPQHF.

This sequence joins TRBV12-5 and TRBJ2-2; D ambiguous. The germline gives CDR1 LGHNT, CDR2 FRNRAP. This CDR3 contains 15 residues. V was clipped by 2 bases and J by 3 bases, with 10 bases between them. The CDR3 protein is CASGLSAQYTGELFF. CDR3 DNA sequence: TGTGCTAGTGGTTTGAGTGCGCAGTACACCGGGGAGCTGTTTTTT. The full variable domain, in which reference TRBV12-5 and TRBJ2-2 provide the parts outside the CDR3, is DARVTQTPRHKVTEMGQEVTMRCQPILGHNTVFWYRQTMMQGLELLAYFRNRAPLDDSGMPKDRFSAEMPDATLATLKIQPSEPRDSAVYFCASGLSAQYTGELFFGEGSRLTVL.

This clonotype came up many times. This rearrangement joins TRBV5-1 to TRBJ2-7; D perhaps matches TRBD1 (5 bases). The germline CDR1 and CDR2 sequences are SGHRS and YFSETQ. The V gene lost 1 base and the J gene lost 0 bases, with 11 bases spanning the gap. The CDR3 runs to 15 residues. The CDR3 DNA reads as TGCGCCAGCAGCTTGTACCAGGGCCTCTCCTACGAGCAGTACTTC. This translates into CASSLYQGLSYEQYF.

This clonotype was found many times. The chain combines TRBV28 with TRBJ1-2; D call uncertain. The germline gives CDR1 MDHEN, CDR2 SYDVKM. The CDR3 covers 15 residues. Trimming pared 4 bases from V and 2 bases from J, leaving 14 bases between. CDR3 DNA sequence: TGTGCCAGCAGTTATCTTCCGACGGGGAACTATGGCTACACCTTC. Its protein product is CASSYLPTGNYGYTF.

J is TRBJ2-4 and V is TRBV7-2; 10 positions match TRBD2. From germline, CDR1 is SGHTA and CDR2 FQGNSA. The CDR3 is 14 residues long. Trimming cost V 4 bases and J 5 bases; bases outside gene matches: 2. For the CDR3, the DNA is TGTGCCAGCAGCTCCGGGACTAGCGAAAACATTCAGTACTTC. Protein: CASSSGTSENIQYF. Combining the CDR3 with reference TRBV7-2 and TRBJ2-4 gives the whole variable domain GAGVSQSPSNKVTEKGKDVELRCDPISGHTALYWYRQSLGQGLEFLIYFQGNSAPDKSGLPSDRFSAERTGGSVSTLTIQRTQQEDSAVYLCASSSGTSENIQYFGAGTRLSVL.

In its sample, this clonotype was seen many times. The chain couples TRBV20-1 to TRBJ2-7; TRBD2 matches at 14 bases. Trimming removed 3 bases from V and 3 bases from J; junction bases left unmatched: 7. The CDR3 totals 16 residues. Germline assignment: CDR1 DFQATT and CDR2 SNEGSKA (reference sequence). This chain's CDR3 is CSASGTSGGGGYEQYF. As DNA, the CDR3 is TGCAGTGCTAGCGGGACTAGCGGGGGAGGGGGCTACGAGCAGTACTTC.

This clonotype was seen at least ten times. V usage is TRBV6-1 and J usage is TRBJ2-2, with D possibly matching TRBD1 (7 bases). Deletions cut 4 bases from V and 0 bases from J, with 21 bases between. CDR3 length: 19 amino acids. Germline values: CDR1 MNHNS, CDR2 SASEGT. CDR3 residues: CASSGGDRLPDSNTGELFF. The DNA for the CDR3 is TGTGCCAGCAGTGGGGGGGACAGACTACCAGACTCGAACACCGGGGAGCTGTTTTTT.

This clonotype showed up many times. The CDR3 DNA sequence: TGTGCCAGCAGTTTAGCGTGGCTAGCGGTAACCCGATACGAGCAGTACTTC. This encodes CASSLAWLAVTRYEQYF. The chain has TRBV12-3 or TRBV12-4 and TRBJ2-7; 7 nucleotides line up with TRBD2. With V trimmed by 0 bases and J by 4 bases, 12 bases remained unmatched. This CDR3 contains 17 residues.

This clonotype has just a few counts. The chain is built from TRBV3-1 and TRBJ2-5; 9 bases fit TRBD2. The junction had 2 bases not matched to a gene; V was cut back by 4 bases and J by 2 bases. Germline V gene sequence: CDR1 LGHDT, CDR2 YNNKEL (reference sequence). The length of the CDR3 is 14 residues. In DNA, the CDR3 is TGTGCCAGCAGCCCTAGCGGGAAGCAAGAGACCCAGTACTTC. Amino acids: CASSPSGKQETQYF.

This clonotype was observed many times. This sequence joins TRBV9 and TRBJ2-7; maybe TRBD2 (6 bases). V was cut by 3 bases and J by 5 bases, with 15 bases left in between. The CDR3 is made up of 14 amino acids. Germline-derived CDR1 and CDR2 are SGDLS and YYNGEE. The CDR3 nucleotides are TGTGCCAGCAGCGGACTCGGGGGAATTCACGAGCAGTACTTC. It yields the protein CASSGLGGIHEQYF. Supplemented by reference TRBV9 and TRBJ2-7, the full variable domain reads DSGVTQTPKHLITATGQRVTLRCSPRSGDLSVYWYQQSLDQGLQFLIQYYNGEERAKGNILERFSAQQFPDLHSELNLSSLELGDSALYFCASSGLGGIHEQYFGPGTRLTVT.

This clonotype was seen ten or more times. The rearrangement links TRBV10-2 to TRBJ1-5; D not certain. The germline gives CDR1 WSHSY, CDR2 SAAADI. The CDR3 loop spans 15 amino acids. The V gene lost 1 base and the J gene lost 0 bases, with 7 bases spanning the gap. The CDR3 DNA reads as TGCGCCAGCAGTGAGTGGGCAGATAGCAATCAGCCCCAGCATTTT. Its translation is CASSEWADSNQPQHF.

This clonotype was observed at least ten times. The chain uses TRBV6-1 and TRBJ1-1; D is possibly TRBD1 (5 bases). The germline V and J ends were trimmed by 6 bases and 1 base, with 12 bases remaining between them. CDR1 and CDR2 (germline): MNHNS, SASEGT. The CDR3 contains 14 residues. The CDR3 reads CASSRDRQNTEAFF. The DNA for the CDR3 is TGTGCCAGCAGCAGGGACCGCCAGAACACTGAAGCTTTCTTT.

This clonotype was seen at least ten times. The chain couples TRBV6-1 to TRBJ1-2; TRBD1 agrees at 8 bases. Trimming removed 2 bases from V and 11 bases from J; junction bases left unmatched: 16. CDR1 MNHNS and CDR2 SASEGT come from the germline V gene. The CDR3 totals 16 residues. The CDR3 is CASSERQGTELLGYTF. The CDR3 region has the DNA TGTGCCAGCAGTGAACGACAGGGGACGGAACTATTGGGGTACACCTTC.

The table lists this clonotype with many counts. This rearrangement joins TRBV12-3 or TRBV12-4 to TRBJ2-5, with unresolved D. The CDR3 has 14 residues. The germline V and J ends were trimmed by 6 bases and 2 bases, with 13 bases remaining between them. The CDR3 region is CASRPPSGQETQYF. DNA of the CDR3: TGTGCCAGCAGACCCCCATCGGGTCAAGAGACCCAGTACTTC.

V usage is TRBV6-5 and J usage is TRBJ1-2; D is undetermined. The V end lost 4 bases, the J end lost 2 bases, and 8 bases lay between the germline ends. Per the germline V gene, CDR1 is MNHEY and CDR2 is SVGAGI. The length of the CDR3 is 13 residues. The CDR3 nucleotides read TGTGCCAGCAGTTCGTCGGTGAACTATGGCTACACCTTC. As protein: CASSSSVNYGYTF.

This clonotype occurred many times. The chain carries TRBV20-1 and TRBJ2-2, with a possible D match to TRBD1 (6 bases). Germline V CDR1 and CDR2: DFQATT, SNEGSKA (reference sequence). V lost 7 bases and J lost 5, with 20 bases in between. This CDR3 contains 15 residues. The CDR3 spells CSVPSNRAPTGELFF. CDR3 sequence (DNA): TGCAGTGTACCTTCAAACAGGGCTCCTACCGGGGAGCTGTTTTTT.

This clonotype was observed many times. CDR3 DNA sequence: TGCAGCGTTGATGCAGGGGGTCCCGCTATAAACACTGAAGCTTTCTTT. Its protein product is CSVDAGGPAINTEAFF. This sequence joins TRBV29-1 and TRBJ1-1; the match to TRBD1 covers 7 bases. V shed 3 bases and J 2 bases; nucleotides not matched to a gene: 12. Germline V gene lookup returns CDR1 SQVTM and CDR2 ANQGSEA. The CDR3 totals 16 residues.

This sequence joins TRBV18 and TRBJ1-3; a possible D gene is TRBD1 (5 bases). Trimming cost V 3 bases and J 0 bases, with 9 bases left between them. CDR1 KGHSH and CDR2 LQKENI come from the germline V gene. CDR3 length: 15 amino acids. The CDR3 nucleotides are TGTGCCAGCTCACCGGCAGGGAGCTCTGGAAACACCATATATTTT. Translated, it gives CASSPAGSSGNTIYF.

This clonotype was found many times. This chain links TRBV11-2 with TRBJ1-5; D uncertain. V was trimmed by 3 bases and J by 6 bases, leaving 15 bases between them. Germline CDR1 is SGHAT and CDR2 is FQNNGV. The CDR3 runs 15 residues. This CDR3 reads CASSFDRSTGQPQHF. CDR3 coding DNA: TGTGCCAGCAGCTTCGATAGATCTACCGGTCAGCCCCAGCATTTT.

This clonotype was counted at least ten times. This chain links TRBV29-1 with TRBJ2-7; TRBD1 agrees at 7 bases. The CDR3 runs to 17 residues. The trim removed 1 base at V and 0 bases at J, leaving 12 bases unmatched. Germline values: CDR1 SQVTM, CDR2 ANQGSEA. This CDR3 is CSVEGGEWDSFSYEQYF. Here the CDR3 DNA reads TGCAGCGTTGAAGGCGGTGAATGGGACAGCTTCTCCTACGAGCAGTACTTC.

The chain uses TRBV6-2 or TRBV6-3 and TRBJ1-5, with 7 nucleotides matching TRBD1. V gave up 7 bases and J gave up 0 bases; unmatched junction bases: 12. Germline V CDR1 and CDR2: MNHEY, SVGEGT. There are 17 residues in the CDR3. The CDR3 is CASTKAGQLYSNQPQHF. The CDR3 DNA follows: TGTGCCAGCACTAAAGCGGGACAGCTTTATAGCAATCAGCCCCAGCATTTT.